The rows below give T cell receptor beta chains drawn from one sample of a study of Ad26.COV2.S vaccination and SARS-CoV-2 variants. Assay: immunoSEQ multiplex PCR; the TCRdb copy retains only in-frame clones and omits some. The sample has some 340,000 clones; around four fifths are singletons. The starting material was peripheral blood, obtained in a trial of Ad26.COV2.S vaccine versus placebo. The origin of the receptors is a person aged 18-65 years who received the Ad26.COV2.S COVID-19 vaccine or a placebo. Both conserved end residues are part of each CDR3.

>TRBV27|TRBJ1-2
CASSPRSFYGYTF
>TRBV7-9|TRBJ1-5
CASSLGQSNQPQHF
>TRBV29-1|TRBJ2-3
CSVTPSSGGLDTQYF
>TRBV6-5|TRBJ2-7
CASSFSGGEQYF
>TRBV5-5|TRBJ1-4
CASRNRDGAYEKLFF
>TRBV5-5|TRBJ1-2
CASSSAPNGQGSYGYTF
>TRBV3-1/TRBV3-2|TRBJ2-5
CASSQGASGGRPQETQYF
>TRBV7-9|TRBJ1-3
CASSLAVGDTIYF
>TRBV7-7|TRBJ2-1
CASSLDRSSYNEQFF
>TRBV5-1|TRBJ1-3
CASSFSGGGRSSGNTIYF
>TRBV3-1/TRBV3-2|TRBJ2-3
CASSPLTGQRTDTQYF
>TRBV2|TRBJ1-2
CASSVYRQNYGYTF
>TRBV6-5|TRBJ1-6
CASSSAGQDNSPLHF
>TRBV2|TRBJ1-1
CASSGQGATEAFF
>TRBV14|TRBJ2-7
CASSQVQGAYEQYF
>TRBV27|TRBJ1-2
CASSSYTVNYGYTF
>TRBV2|TRBJ1-2
CGGSGSYGYTF
>TRBV2|TRBJ2-5
CASTWSGGEETQYF
>TRBV28|TRBJ1-4
CASSSGGPTNEKLFF
>TRBV10-3|TRBJ2-3
CASGRSGTDTQYF
>TRBV7-9|TRBJ2-2
CLLDRELFF
>TRBV12-2|TRBJ1-1
CASRSHLESGSTEAFF
>TRBV3-1/TRBV3-2|TRBJ2-1
CASSSSGAHRNEQFF
>TRBV28|TRBJ2-1
CASHTGTSLHEQFF
>TRBV21-1|TRBJ1-4
CASSPVKRGEKLFF
>TRBV7-2|TRBJ1-5
CASSLARTGDQPQHF
>TRBV2|TRBJ2-2
CASSEATWGGELFF
>TRBV18|TRBJ2-1
CASSQPQGYNEQFF
>TRBV5-1|TRBJ1-2
CASSDSSYGYTF
>TRBV6-5|TRBJ2-7
CASSYQQGAISEQYF
>TRBV6-5|TRBJ1-5
CASSGPGLHNQPQHF
>TRBV6-5|TRBJ2-7
CATLTGGRSYEQYF
>TRBV2|TRBJ2-1
CASSEAGGMGNEQFF
>TRBV5-1|TRBJ1-1
CASSLVSGFLNTEAFF
>TRBV2|TRBJ1-1
CASSGQGNTEAFF
>TRBV6-5|TRBJ2-2
CASRTGGADTGELFF
>TRBV25-1|TRBJ1-6
CASRGRPHENSPLHF
>TRBV18|TRBJ2-5
CASSPTGGAPTMLAETQYF
>TRBV5-4|TRBJ2-6
CASSNAGGGANVLTF
>TRBV7-9|TRBJ2-5
CASSITGGGQETQYF